This is a list of T cell receptor beta chains from one sample in a study of response to subunit inactivated influenza vaccine. TCRdb analysed the RT-PCR reads with MiXCR anew, one entry per CDR3 protein. The sample contains approximately 200,000 distinct CDR3 sequences, approximately 15% of which appear only once. The material was CD8+ T cells sorted from PBMCs, obtained 5 days after vaccination. These receptors all stem from a man aged 50 to 59 who received an inactivated influenza vaccine. Each CDR3 is given with its conserved first and last residue. The order of the fields is J gene, V gene, CDR3 protein.

J gene: TRBJ2-1
V gene: TRBV9
CDR3 protein: CASSVGGYTYNEQFF

J gene: TRBJ2-2
V gene: TRBV11-2
CDR3 protein: CASSPEGPSLYPGELFF

J gene: TRBJ1-4
V gene: TRBV7-9
CDR3 protein: CASSLDWGEEKLFF

J gene: TRBJ2-3
V gene: TRBV28
CDR3 protein: CASMAASGSEDTQYF

J gene: TRBJ2-3
V gene: TRBV9
CDR3 protein: CASSLRGDTQYF

J gene: TRBJ2-5
V gene: TRBV25-1
CDR3 protein: CASSEWGAEETQYF

J gene: TRBJ2-1
V gene: TRBV20-1
CDR3 protein: CSARDLLAGIDYNEQFF

J gene: TRBJ1-1
V gene: TRBV10-3
CDR3 protein: CAISGGQDSRMNTEAFF

J gene: TRBJ2-7
V gene: TRBV11-1
CDR3 protein: CASSLRDRGGEGLYEQYF

J gene: TRBJ2-3
V gene: TRBV6-6
CDR3 protein: CASSYAGRDTQYF

J gene: TRBJ2-5
V gene: TRBV28
CDR3 protein: CASSLLLASPETQYF

J gene: TRBJ2-7
V gene: TRBV7-8
CDR3 protein: CASSLAVGDLYEQYF